These 21 T cell receptor beta chains were sequenced from one sample in a study of T cell responses to AZD1222 COVID-19 vaccine (dated by TCRdb to about 2021). Per the publication, the time point label means: baseline before first vaccination. The library came from the immunoSEQ multiplex PCR assay. Drawn from immuneACCESS, this table holds only the in-frame rearrangements with V and J called that TCRdb kept. Clones are partly lost; checked studies trace under half to an unresolved V gene and leave the rest unexplained. The sample includes approximately 100,000 clones, with about nine tenths observed a single time. The ten biggest clones cover under 1.5% of the sample. The source was peripheral blood, collected on day 0 of AZD1222 vaccination. The receptors shown here come from an adult in good health.

This rearrangement joins TRBV19 to TRBJ1-5, with D possibly TRBD1 on 5 matching bases. V lost 1 base and J lost 0, with 7 bases in between. CDR1 LNHDA and CDR2 SQIVND come from the germline V gene (reference sequence). The CDR3 loop spans 15 amino acids. The CDR3 sequence is CASSIGGPSNQPQHF. CDR3 sequence (DNA): TGTGCCAGTAGTATAGGGGGACCTAGCAATCAGCCCCAGCATTTT.

V usage is TRBV6-5 and J usage is TRBJ2-7; possibly TRBD1 for D (6 bases). Trimming removed 0 bases from V and 2 bases from J, with 8 bases in between. This CDR3 region has 14 residues. CDR1 MNHEY and CDR2 SVGAGI come from the germline V gene. The CDR3 reads CASSYSPGAYEQYF. CDR3 bases: TGTGCCAGCAGTTACTCGCCAGGGGCCTACGAGCAGTACTTC.

The CDR3 sequence: CASSPQTGGEGNTIYF. CDR3 DNA sequence: TGTGCCAGCAGTCCCCAGACAGGGGGCGAAGGAAACACCATATATTTT. This chain uses TRBV28 with TRBJ1-3, with 10 bases aligning to TRBD1. The V segment lost 5 bases and the J segment 4 bases; nucleotides outside the gene matches: 8. Germline V gene sequence: CDR1 MDHEN, CDR2 SYDVKM. This CDR3 has 16 amino acids.

V and J are TRBV9 and TRBJ2-7; D is perhaps TRBD1 or TRBD2 (6 bases each). Trimming took 4 bases from V and 6 from J, leaving 14 bases between them. Germline CDR1 SGDLS, CDR2 YYNGEE. The CDR3 covers 13 residues. As DNA, the CDR3 is TGTGCCAGCAGCCCCAGAGGAGGGGGCGAGCAGTACTTC. It is translated as CASSPRGGGEQYF. Together with reference TRBV9 and TRBJ2-7, the CDR3 gives the full variable domain: DSGVTQTPKHLITATGQRVTLRCSPRSGDLSVYWYQQSLDQGLQFLIQYYNGEERAKGNILERFSAQQFPDLHSELNLSSLELGDSALYFCASSPRGGGEQYFGPGTRLTVT.

On this clone itself: At the DNA level, this CDR3 is encoded by other sequences in the same sample as well. The chain joins TRBV19 to TRBJ1-4, with TRBD1 matching 8 bases. The V and J ends lost 3 bases and 8 bases, in that order; junction bases with no gene match: 5. The CDR3 spans 14 residues. Germline loops: CDR1 LNHDA, CDR2 SQIVND (reference sequence). CDR3: CASSIQGADEKLFF. The CDR3 DNA is TGTGCCAGTAGTATCCAGGGGGCTGACGAAAAACTGTTTTTT.

This chain uses TRBV5-8 with TRBJ1-4; D unresolved. CDR1 SGHTS and CDR2 YDEGEE come from the germline V gene. V shed 0 bases and J shed 5 bases, with 8 bases lying between them. The CDR3 extends over 14 amino acids. The chain's CDR3 is CASSLGVRNEKLFF. DNA of the CDR3: TGTGCCAGCAGCTTGGGGGTGAGGAATGAAAAACTGTTTTTT.

The V call is TRBV6-1, the J call TRBJ1-5; D is perhaps TRBD1 (5 bases). V shed 2 bases and J shed 3 bases, with 17 bases lying between them. The CDR3 contains 17 residues. Germline CDR1 is MNHNS and CDR2 is SASEGT. The CDR3 nucleotides are TGTGCCAGCAGTGAATCCCAGAGGGGCGTTTACAATCAGCCCCAGCATTTT. Protein product: CASSESQRGVYNQPQHF.

V gene TRBV6-5 combines with J gene TRBJ1-6, with no clear D. Trimming removed 5 bases at V and 13 bases at J, with 12 bases between. The germline gives CDR1 MNHEY, CDR2 SVGAGI. The CDR3 is 12 amino acids. Here the CDR3 reads CASSLSRGPLHF. The DNA of the CDR3 is TGTGCCAGCAGTCTTTCGAGAGGGCCCCTCCACTTT.

This rearrangement joins TRBV9 to TRBJ1-2; 12 bases fit TRBD1. The CDR3 is 14 residues long. V gave up 0 bases and J gave up 8 bases; unmatched junction bases: 2. The germline V gene has CDR1 SGDLS and CDR2 YYNGEE. The CDR3 is CASSVVGQGAGYTF. DNA for the CDR3: TGTGCCAGCAGCGTAGTGGGACAGGGGGCAGGCTACACCTTC.

This sequence joins TRBV5-1 and TRBJ2-3; D tentatively reads TRBD1 or TRBD2 (5 bases each). The V gene's germline CDR1 is SGHRS and CDR2 YFSETQ. The CDR3 is 15 residues long. The V and J ends lost 2 bases and 3 bases respectively, with 13 bases between them. The CDR3 sequence: CASSLGAGATDTQYF. In nucleotides, the CDR3 is TGCGCCAGCAGCTTAGGGGCCGGGGCTACAGATACGCAGTATTTT.

V is TRBV11-2 and J is TRBJ2-5; 8 bases align to TRBD1. V lost 4 bases and J lost 1; bases outside the gene matches: 2. Per the germline V gene, CDR1 is SGHAT and CDR2 is FQNNGV. The CDR3 extends over 14 amino acids. CDR3 sequence (DNA): TGTGCCAGCAGCTCTGGACAGGGCCAAGAGACCCAGTACTTC. It codes for CASSSGQGQETQYF. The full variable domain, in which reference TRBV11-2 and TRBJ2-5 provide the parts outside the CDR3, is EAGVAQSPRYKIIEKRQSVAFWCNPISGHATLYWYQQILGQGPKLLIQFQNNGVVDDSQLPKDRFSAERLKGVDSTLKIQPAKLEDSAVYLCASSSGQGQETQYFGPGTRLLVL.

V and J are TRBV3-1 (or the pseudogene TRBV3-2) and TRBJ1-2; D unresolved. Germline V gene sequence: CDR1 LGHDT, CDR2 YNNKEL (reference sequence). The CDR3 consists of 14 residues. The V end lost 0 bases, the J end lost 7 bases, and 12 bases lay between the germline ends. The CDR3 DNA sequence: TGTGCCAGCAGCCAAGATTACAGACTGGGTGGCTACACCTTC. Translating gives CASSQDYRLGGYTF.

The CDR3 spells CAISGTGRAGELFF. In DNA form, the CDR3 reads TGTGCCATCAGTGGGACAGGGAGGGCCGGGGAGCTGTTTTTT. The chain has TRBV10-3 and TRBJ2-2; perhaps TRBD1 as D (8 bases). Germline V lookup: CDR1 ENHRY, CDR2 SYGVKD. The CDR3 consists of 14 residues. V was cut by 4 bases and J by 6 bases, with 12 bases left in between.

This chain joins TRBV3-1 (or the pseudogene TRBV3-2) and TRBJ1-5, with D hard to call. Trimming left V 0 bases short and J 11 bases short, with 11 bases between. Germline CDR1 is LGHDT and CDR2 is YNNKEL (reference sequence). The CDR3 loop spans 13 amino acids. CDR3: CASSQEGGRTQHF. CDR3 DNA sequence: TGTGCCAGCAGCCAAGAGGGTGGTCGGACCCAGCATTTT.

The chain has TRBV27 and TRBJ2-7; TRBD1 might be the D (8 bases). The germline CDR1 and CDR2 sequences are MNHEY and SMNVEV (reference sequence). Trimming cost V 8 bases and J 3 bases, with 20 bases left between them. The CDR3 spans 15 residues. CDR3 coding DNA: TGTGCCAGCCGACCCGGGGGGACAGGCCTCTACGAGCAGTACTTC. It is translated as CASRPGGTGLYEQYF.

J is TRBJ2-7 and V is TRBV7-9; unclear D gene. This CDR3 region has 12 residues. The germline gives CDR1 SEHNR, CDR2 FQNEAQ (reference sequence). Trimming removed 5 bases at V and 2 bases at J, with 7 bases between. CDR3 in DNA: TGTGCCAGCAGCACCAACACCTACGAGCAGTACTTC. This gives the protein CASSTNTYEQYF.

The chain links TRBV7-3 to TRBJ2-3; 7 positions agree with TRBD2. The CDR3 sequence is 14 residues long. Germline V CDR1 and CDR2: SGHTA, FQGTGA. Trimming took 5 bases from V and 4 from J; bases not matched to a gene: 6. The CDR3 region is CASSARGFSDTQYF. DNA of the CDR3: TGTGCCAGCAGCGCGCGGGGGTTCTCAGATACGCAGTATTTT.

The chain combines TRBV5-4 with TRBJ1-5; 7 positions agree with TRBD1. This CDR3 contains 19 residues. Germline V gives CDR1 SGHNT, CDR2 YYREEE (reference sequence). V shed 3 bases, J shed 2 bases, and the junction held 17 bases outside the gene matches. The CDR3 DNA is TGTGCCAGCAGCTCGTCTGACAGGGCCCGGAGATTTGGCAATCAGCCCCAGCATTTT. This codes for CASSSSDRARRFGNQPQHF.

The chain has TRBV3-1 (or the pseudogene TRBV3-2) and TRBJ1-6; D unresolved. Germline CDR1 reads LGHDT; CDR2 reads YNNKEL (reference sequence). The CDR3 loop spans 11 amino acids. V shed 1 base and J shed 15 bases, with 7 bases lying between them. The CDR3 spells CASSQGYLLHF. CDR3 coding DNA: TGTGCCAGCAGCCAAGGGTATCTCCTCCACTTT.

The chain carries TRBV7-8 and TRBJ1-1, with 7 bases identical to TRBD1. Unmatched junction bases numbered 10, after V lost 5 bases and J lost 7 bases. This CDR3 is built from 14 residues. Germline CDR1 reads SGHVS; CDR2 reads FQNEAQ. The DNA for the CDR3 is TGTGCCAGCAGCCCTATGACAGGGATGATTGAAGCTTTCTTT. It encodes CASSPMTGMIEAFF.

This sequence joins TRBV10-2 and TRBJ1-1; maybe TRBD1 (5 bases). Trimming shortened V by 6 bases and J by 1 base, and 12 bases separated the two germline ends. The CDR3 has 14 residues. Germline V gene sequence: CDR1 WSHSY, CDR2 SAAADI. The CDR3 region is CASRERGGNTEAFF. The DNA for the CDR3 is TGCGCCAGCAGAGAGCGGGGGGGGAACACTGAAGCTTTCTTT.